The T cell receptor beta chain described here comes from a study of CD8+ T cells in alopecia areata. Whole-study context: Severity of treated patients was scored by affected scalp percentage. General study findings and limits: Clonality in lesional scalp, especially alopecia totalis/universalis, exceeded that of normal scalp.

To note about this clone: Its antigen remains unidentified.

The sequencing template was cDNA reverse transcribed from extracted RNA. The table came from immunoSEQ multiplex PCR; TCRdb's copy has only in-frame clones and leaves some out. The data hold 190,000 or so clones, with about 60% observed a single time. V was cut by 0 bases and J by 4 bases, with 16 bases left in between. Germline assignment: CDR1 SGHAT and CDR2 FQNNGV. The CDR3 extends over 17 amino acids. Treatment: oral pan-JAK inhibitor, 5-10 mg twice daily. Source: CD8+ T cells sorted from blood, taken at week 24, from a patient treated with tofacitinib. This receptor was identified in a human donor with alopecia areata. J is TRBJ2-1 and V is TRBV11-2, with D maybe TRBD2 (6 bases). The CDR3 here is CASSLEWMGGAYNEQFF. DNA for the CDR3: TGTGCCAGCAGCTTAGAATGGATGGGCGGGGCTTACAATGAGCAGTTCTTC.